This T cell receptor (beta chain) was obtained from a study of CD8+ T cells in alopecia areata. RNA was isolated and reverse transcribed to cDNA, the sequencing template. TCRdb's copy holds only in-frame clones and misses some; the assay was immunoSEQ multiplex PCR. Among under 150,000 clones, about two thirds were seen once, and the ten largest hold 30% to 45%. This clone is a singleton in its sample. The germline V and J ends were trimmed by 4 bases and 1 base, with 10 bases remaining between them. The germline V gene encodes CDR1 SGHVS and CDR2 FQNEAQ. This CDR3 has 14 amino acids. This clonotype was obtained from a human donor in good health. Sequenced: CD8+ T cells sorted from blood. This chain links TRBV7-8 with TRBJ1-1; D possibly corresponds to TRBD1 (6 bases). For the CDR3, the DNA is TGTGCCAGCAGCTCTTGGACAGAGAACACTGAAGCTTTCTTT. Translation gives CASSSWTENTEAFF.